This T cell receptor beta chain emerged from a study of CD4 and CD8 cells across lung adenocarcinoma regions. In its sample, this clonotype was seen a few times. TCRdb processed the PCR reads anew with MiXCR; each CDR3 protein has one entry. The table has some 10,000 distinct CDR3 sequences, over 45% seen once. From germline, CDR1 is MNHNS and CDR2 SASEGT. This CDR3 is built from 16 residues. J gave up 2 bases and V 1 base, and 3 bases lay outside the gene matches. The patients had localized lung adenocarcinoma, a non-small cell subtype. The sequence came from a male donor with lung adenocarcinoma. The CD4 and CD8 labels of this study may be unreliable. Sequencing input: CD8+ T cells from the margin of a lung tumor. The chain links TRBV6-1 to TRBJ2-1, with 9 nucleotides matching TRBD1. DNA of the CDR3: TGTGCCAGCAGTGAAGATGGGACAGGGACCTACAATGAGCAGTTCTTC. It codes for CASSEDGTGTYNEQFF.